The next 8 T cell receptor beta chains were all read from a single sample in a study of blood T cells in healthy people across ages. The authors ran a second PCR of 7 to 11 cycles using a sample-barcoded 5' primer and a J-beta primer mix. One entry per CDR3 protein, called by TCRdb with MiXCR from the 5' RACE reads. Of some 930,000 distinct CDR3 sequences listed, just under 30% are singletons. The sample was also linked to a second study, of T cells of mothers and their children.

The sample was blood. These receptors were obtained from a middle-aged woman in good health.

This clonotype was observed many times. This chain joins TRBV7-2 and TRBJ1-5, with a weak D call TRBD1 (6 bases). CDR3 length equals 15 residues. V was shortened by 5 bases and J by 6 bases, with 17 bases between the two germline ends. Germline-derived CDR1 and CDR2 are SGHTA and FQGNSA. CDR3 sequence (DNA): TGTGCCAGCAGCACCAATACAGGGAGGCTTCAGCCCCAGCATTTT. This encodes CASSTNTGRLQPQHF.

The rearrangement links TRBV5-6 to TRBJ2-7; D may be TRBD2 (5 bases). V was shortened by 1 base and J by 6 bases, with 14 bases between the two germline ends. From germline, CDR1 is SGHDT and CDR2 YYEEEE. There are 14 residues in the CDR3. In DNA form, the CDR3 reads TGTGCCAGCAGCTTGAGTGTTAGAGGGAGCGAGCAGTACTTC. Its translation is CASSLSVRGSEQYF.

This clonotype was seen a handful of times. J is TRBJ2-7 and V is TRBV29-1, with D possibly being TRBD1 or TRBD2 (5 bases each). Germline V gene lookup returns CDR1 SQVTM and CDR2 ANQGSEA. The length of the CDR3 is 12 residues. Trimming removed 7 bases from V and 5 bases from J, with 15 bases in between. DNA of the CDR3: TGCAGCGGCATGAGGGGATTCGACGAGCAGTACTTC. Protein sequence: CSGMRGFDEQYF.

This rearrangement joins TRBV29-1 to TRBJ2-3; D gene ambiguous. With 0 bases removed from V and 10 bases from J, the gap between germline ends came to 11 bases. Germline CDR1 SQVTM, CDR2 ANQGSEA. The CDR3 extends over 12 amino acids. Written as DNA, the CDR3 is TGCAGCGTTGAAGAGGGGTCATATGCGCAGTATTTT. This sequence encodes CSVEEGSYAQYF.

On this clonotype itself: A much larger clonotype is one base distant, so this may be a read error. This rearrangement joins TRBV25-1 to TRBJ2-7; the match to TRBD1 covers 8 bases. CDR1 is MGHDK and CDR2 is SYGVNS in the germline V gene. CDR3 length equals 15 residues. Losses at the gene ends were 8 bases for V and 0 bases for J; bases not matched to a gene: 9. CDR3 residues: CASHADRVSSYEQYF. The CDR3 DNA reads TGTGCCAGCCACGCGGACAGGGTGAGCTCCTACGAGCAGTACTTC.

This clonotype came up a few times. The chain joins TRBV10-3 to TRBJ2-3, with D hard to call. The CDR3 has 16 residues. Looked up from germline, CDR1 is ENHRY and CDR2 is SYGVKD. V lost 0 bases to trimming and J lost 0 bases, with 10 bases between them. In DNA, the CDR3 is TGTGCCATCAGTGAGTCCAGCAGTGCTAGCACAGATACGCAGTATTTT. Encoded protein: CAISESSSASTDTQYF.

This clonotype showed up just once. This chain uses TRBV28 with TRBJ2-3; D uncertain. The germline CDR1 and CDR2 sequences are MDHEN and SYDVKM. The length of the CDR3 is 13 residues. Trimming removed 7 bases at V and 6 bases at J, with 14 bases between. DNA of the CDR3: TGTGCCAGCATCAACGGTGGGGTGGATACGCAGTATTTT. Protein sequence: CASINGGVDTQYF.

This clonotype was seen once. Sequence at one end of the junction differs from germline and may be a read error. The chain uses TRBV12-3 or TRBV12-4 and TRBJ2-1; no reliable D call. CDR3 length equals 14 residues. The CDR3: CASSLDLSSYEQVF. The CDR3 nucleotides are TGTGCCAGCAGTTTAGATCTGTCTTCCTACGAGCAGGTCTTC.